This T cell receptor (beta chain) was obtained from a study of T cell responses to AZD1222 COVID-19 vaccine. Study observations and caveats: Females made up more of the donors, who were largely white British, and clonal diversity may have come out too low.

This clone was detected only a few times. The antigen is unknown. Generated by immunoSEQ multiplex PCR, the TCRdb table keeps only in-frame clones and is missing some. Here the sample spans 150,000 to 200,000 clones, over 80% being singletons. This CDR3 contains 10 residues. Trimming took 6 bases from V and 1 from J, leaving 0 bases between them. Germline CDR1 MNHEY, CDR2 SVGAGI. The source was peripheral blood, collected on day 0 of AZD1222 vaccination. This chain joins TRBV6-5 and TRBJ2-5; D is undetermined. This receptor was identified in an adult in good health. CDR3 sequence reads: CASSQETQYF. CDR3 bases: TGTGCCAGCAGCCAAGAGACCCAGTACTTC.